What follows is one TCR beta chain and its context. There is no known antigen for this receptor. Base qualities were left out, and no much larger clone turns up one base away. Library generation was performed with the immunoSEQ multiplex PCR assay. In most patients, genomic DNA was isolated using the Qiagen DNeasy Blood and Tissue Kit and sent frozen to Adaptive Biotechnologies for TCR sequencing. Adaptive Biotechnologies carried out high-throughput TCR-beta CDR3 sequencing of genomic DNA for most patients. As for the authors' bioinformatics: Adaptive's ImmunoSEQ software was the source of the TCR sequencing data for roughly 19 patients, while a few other patients were processed with MiXCR and VDJtools. To correct CD4 versus CD8 sorting errors, sequences present in both subsets at a frequency ratio below 5:1 were removed. Because the origin of CDR3 nucleotide sequences shared between donor and recipient could not be assigned, those sequences were removed. To count as alloreactive, a clone needed at least 2-fold expansion over unstimulated cells and a minimum CFSE-low frequency of 0.002% (template counts) or 0.001% (read counts). Clones detected in sequenced pre-transplant spleen, lymph node, or MLR CFSE-low populations of the donor or recipient were defined as mappable. The cumulative frequency of alloreactive clones was calculated as a percentage of all sequences, weighted by copy number. TCRdb provides this immuneACCESS table in a form limited to in-frame rearrangements. Some clones are lacking; in checked studies, under half of them reflect an unresolved V gene, and why the rest are absent is not known. V, J and clone size are taken as reported in that table, and D and trimming were inferred from the DNA itself. A total of tens of thousands of clones appear in this sample, over 90% of them only once. The ten largest make up under 25% of the sample.

In the paper's terms, the time point label means: cells obtained before transplantation from donor or recipient. CD3+CD4+ and CD3+CD8+ populations were FACS-sorted from unstimulated pre-transplant donor and recipient cells taken from spleen or lymph nodes. This entry is derived from a study of graft-versus-host responses after intestinal transplantation (dated by TCRdb to the early 2020s). General notes on the study: Recipients received multivisceral, liver-intestinal, or isolated intestinal transplants. Of the 20 to 25 intestinal transplant recipients enrolled in the cohort, one of whom was a retransplant, 3 patients without pretransplant specimens were excluded. A peak of at least 4% donor T cells among recipient peripheral blood mononuclear cells was the definition used for donor T cell macrochimerism. To identify alloreactive clones, pre-transplant mixed lymphocyte reaction products were sequenced and compared with unstimulated pre-transplant donor and recipient T cells. All recipients received anti-thymocyte globulin induction followed by maintenance tacrolimus and steroids for around three years. Graft-versus-host and host-versus-graft alloreactive T cell clones were tracked in the graft, circulation and bone marrow after intestinal transplantation using bulk TCR-beta CDR3 sequencing. Samples from a few later patients were sequenced in-house on an Illumina MiSeq with MiXCR processing rather than by the commercial service.

General conclusions and limits of the study: GvH clones were detected in recipient bone marrow, and some appeared earlier in ileal mucosa or blood, consistent with an intestinal mucosal origin. In patients with donor T cell macrochimerism, the allografts had high GvH to HvG T cell clonal ratios. The conclusions were limited by the relatively low number and heterogeneity of the intestinal transplant patients. Early after transplant, declines in HvG clones were associated with peak levels of circulating GvH clones.

Sequenced here: unstimulated CD8+ T cells sorted from spleen or lymph node cells, sampled before transplant. The source of this sequence is a human donor who was the organ donor for an intestinal transplant.

The CDR3 region reads CASSYSRVIPGYEQFF. The nucleotide sequence reads TGTGCCAGCAGTTACTCGAGAGTTATCCCCGGCTATGAGCAGTTCTTC. Recombination connected TRBV6-5 to TRBJ2-1, with no confidently assigned D gene. The germline ends are 17 bases apart after V is trimmed by 0 bases and J by 8 bases. For CDR1 and CDR2, the germline V gene lists MNHEY and SVGAGI. The CDR3 runs 16 residues from the cysteine to the phenylalanine. This entry keeps only the CDR3 DNA: 48 bases, framed from base 1.